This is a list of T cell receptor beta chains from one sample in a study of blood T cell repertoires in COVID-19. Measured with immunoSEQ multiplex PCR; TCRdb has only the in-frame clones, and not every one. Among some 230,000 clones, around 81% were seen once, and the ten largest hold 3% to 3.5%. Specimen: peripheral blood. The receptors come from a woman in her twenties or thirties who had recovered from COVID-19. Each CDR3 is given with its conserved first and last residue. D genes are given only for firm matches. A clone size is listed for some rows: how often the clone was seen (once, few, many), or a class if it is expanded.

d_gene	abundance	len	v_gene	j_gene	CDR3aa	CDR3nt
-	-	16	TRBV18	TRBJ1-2	CASSPPSVMREYGYTF	TGTGCCAGCTCACCACCTTCGGTCATGAGGGAATATGGCTACACCTTC
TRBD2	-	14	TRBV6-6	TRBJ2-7	CASTTSGDSYEQYF	TGTGCCAGCACCACTAGCGGAGATTCCTACGAGCAGTACTTC
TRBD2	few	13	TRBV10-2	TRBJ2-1	CASSESLGGRQFF	TGCGCCAGCAGTGAGTCGTTGGGCGGGAGGCAGTTCTTC
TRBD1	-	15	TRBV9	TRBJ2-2	CASSAQGAHTGELFF	TGTGCCAGCAGCGCTCAGGGGGCTCACACCGGGGAGCTGTTTTTT
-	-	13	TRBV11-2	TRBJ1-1	CASSYSRGGEAFF	TGTGCCAGCAGCTACTCTAGGGGGGGTGAAGCTTTCTTT
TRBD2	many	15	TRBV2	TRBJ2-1	CASGLAGGKYNEQFF	TGTGCCAGCGGACTAGCGGGAGGGAAATACAATGAGCAGTTCTTC
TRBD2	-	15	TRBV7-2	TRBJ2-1	CASSFGLAGEFEQFF	TGTGCCAGCAGTTTCGGACTAGCGGGAGAATTTGAGCAGTTCTTC
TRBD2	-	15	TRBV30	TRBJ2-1	CAWSPGLAGVNEQFF	TGTGCCTGGAGTCCCGGACTAGCGGGAGTCAATGAGCAGTTCTTC
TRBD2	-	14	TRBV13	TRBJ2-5	CASSIAGGQETQYF	TGTGCCAGCAGCATAGCGGGAGGGCAAGAGACCCAGTACTTC
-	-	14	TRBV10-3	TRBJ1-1	CAISGTGLNTEAFF	TGTGCCATCAGTGGTACAGGGTTGAACACTGAAGCTTTCTTT
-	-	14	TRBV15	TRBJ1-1	CATSRDSGLTEAFF	TGTGCCACCAGCAGAGATTCAGGCCTCACTGAAGCTTTCTTT
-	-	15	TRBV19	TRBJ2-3	CASSVLAGRVDTQYF	TGTGCCAGTAGTGTTCTGGCGGGACGAGTGGATACGCAGTATTTT
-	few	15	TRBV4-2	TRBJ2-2	CASSQAGFGTGELFF	TGTGCCAGCAGCCAAGCGGGTTTTGGGACCGGGGAGCTGTTTTTT
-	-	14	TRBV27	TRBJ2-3	CASFHGDSTDTQYF	TGTGCCAGCTTCCACGGAGATAGCACAGATACGCAGTATTTT
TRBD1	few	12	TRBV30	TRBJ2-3	CAWGQGVDTQYF	TGTGCCTGGGGACAGGGGGTGGATACGCAGTATTTT